This T cell receptor (beta chain) was obtained from a study of blood T cell repertoires in COVID-19. Using immunoSEQ multiplex PCR, the repertoire was profiled, and TCRdb retains in-frame clones only, with some absent. The sample has tens of thousands of clones, about 78% seen once. The receptor was derived from a man in his 70s with active or convalescent COVID-19. The specimen sequenced was peripheral blood.

The DNA for the CDR3 is TGTGCCAGCAGCCCCACTCTGAACAGGGTTGGGCAGTATTTT. Translated, it gives CASSPTLNRVGQYF. The chain uses TRBV9 and TRBJ2-3, with TRBD1 as a possible D gene (6 bases). CDR1 SGDLS and CDR2 YYNGEE come from the germline V gene. V was clipped by 4 bases and J by 11 bases, with 20 bases between them. The CDR3 length is 14 residues.